This entry lists 18 T cell receptor beta chains sequenced from one sample in a study of cytomegalovirus exposure and HLA in healthy donors. The study ran its PCR with 60 Vbeta and 13 Jbeta primers. Clones were read by immunoSEQ multiplex PCR, and TCRdb kept only the in-frame ones, dropping some. The data contain some 120,000 clones, around 8.5% of them seen just once; the ten biggest clones take up 5.5%. The sequencing input was PBMCs. Every receptor here comes from a man aged 40-49 years in good health and CMV-seronegative.

This clone appeared a few times. This sequence joins TRBV30 and TRBJ2-1; D perhaps matches TRBD1 (6 bases). Deletions cut 1 base from V and 6 bases from J, with 13 bases between. The germline V gene encodes CDR1 GTSNPN and CDR2 SVGIG (reference sequence). The CDR3 covers 14 residues. CDR3: CAWSGTTGFNEQFF. The CDR3 nucleotides read TGTGCCTGGAGTGGGACGACAGGATTCAATGAGCAGTTCTTC.

The chain links TRBV6-5 to TRBJ2-7; 7 bases map to TRBD1. V shed 0 bases, J shed 0 bases, and the junction held 2 bases outside the gene matches. Germline V gives CDR1 MNHEY, CDR2 SVGAGI. The CDR3 contains 15 residues. The CDR3 loop reads CASSYSRDSSYEQYF. The CDR3 bases are TGTGCCAGCAGTTACTCCCGGGACAGCTCCTACGAGCAGTACTTC.

In its sample, this clone was seen a few times. V gene TRBV5-1 combines with J gene TRBJ2-1, with 12 bases lining up with TRBD1. The ends lost 2 bases at V and 8 bases at J; junction bases unmatched: 8. Germline-derived CDR1 and CDR2 are SGHRS and YFSETQ. This CDR3 region has 16 residues. CDR3 region: CASSFTGTGGMDEQFF. The CDR3 DNA reads as TGCGCCAGCAGCTTTACCGGGACAGGGGGCATGGATGAGCAGTTCTTC.

This clone showed up just a few times. This chain joins TRBV29-1 and TRBJ1-2; maybe TRBD1 (6 bases). Germline CDR1 SQVTM, CDR2 ANQGSEA. This CDR3 is 13 amino acids long. The germline V and J ends were trimmed by 7 bases and 6 bases, with 18 bases remaining between them. CDR3: CSATKGDTDGYTF. CDR3 coding DNA: TGCAGCGCCACCAAAGGGGACACCGATGGCTACACCTTC. Supplemented by reference TRBV29-1 and TRBJ1-2, the full variable domain reads SAVISQKPSRDICQRGTSLTIQCQVDSQVTMMFWYRQQPGQSLTLIATANQGSEATYESGFVIDKFPISRPNLTFSTLTVSNMSPEDSSIYLCSATKGDTDGYTFGSGTRLTVV.

This clone was observed a handful of times. This chain joins TRBV29-1 and TRBJ1-4; D is perhaps TRBD1 (5 bases). Germline-derived CDR1 and CDR2 are SQVTM and ANQGSEA. This CDR3 comprises 12 residues. Trimming left V 7 bases short and J 3 bases short, with 9 bases between. For the CDR3, the DNA is TGCAGCGGGGGAGGGGCTAATGAAAAACTGTTTTTT. This codes for CSGGGANEKLFF.

This rearrangement joins TRBV5-1 to TRBJ2-1; tentative D call: TRBD2 (5 bases). V was pared by 0 bases and J by 1 base, with 5 bases between. CDR3 length equals 14 residues. Germline CDR1 reads SGHRS; CDR2 reads YFSETQ. Here the CDR3 reads CASSLERSYNEQFF. For the CDR3, the DNA is TGCGCCAGCAGCTTGGAGCGGTCCTACAATGAGCAGTTCTTC.

There are a few counts of this clone. The chain is built from TRBV4-1 and TRBJ2-2, with a weak D call TRBD2 (5 bases). Germline CDR1 is MGHRA and CDR2 is YSYEKL. The CDR3 spans 19 residues. V lost 4 bases, J lost 3 bases, and 24 bases lay in between. The CDR3 loop is CASSRVSEEVGRDTGELFF. The CDR3 coding sequence is TGCGCCAGCAGCCGTGTTAGCGAGGAGGTTGGTCGCGACACCGGGGAGCTGTTTTTT.

In its sample, this clone was seen a few times. The chain joins TRBV2 to TRBJ2-5, with D perhaps matching TRBD2 (6 bases). The germline gives CDR1 SNHLY, CDR2 FYNNEI. Trimming cost V 11 bases and J 1 base, with 11 bases left between them. The CDR3 contains 12 residues. The CDR3 spells CAGGSVQETQYF. In DNA form, the CDR3 reads TGTGCCGGAGGGAGCGTCCAAGAGACCCAGTACTTC.

The chain recombines TRBV21-1 with TRBJ2-3; TRBD1 is the table's D call, not checked against the DNA. TRBV21-1 is deemed a pseudogene. There are 17 residues in the CDR3. CDR3 region: CASSKGDTLTGGDTQYF. CDR3 nucleotide sequence: TGTGCCAGCAGCAAAGGGGACACACTAACAGGAGGAGATACGCAGTATTTT.

The rearrangement joins TRBV30 to TRBJ1-4; the D is unclear. Looked up from germline, CDR1 is GTSNPN and CDR2 is SVGIG (reference sequence). Trimming stripped 5 bases from V and 8 bases from J, with 15 bases between. The CDR3 loop spans 13 amino acids. The CDR3 is CAWGRGRSEKLFF. CDR3 in DNA: TGTGCCTGGGGCCGAGGGCGTTCGGAAAAACTGTTTTTT.

This clone was seen only a few times. V gene TRBV5-8 combines with J gene TRBJ2-1; maybe TRBD1 (6 bases). This CDR3 has 14 amino acids. The V end was cut by 2 bases, the J end by 8 bases, with 14 bases between. Germline CDR1 SGHTS, CDR2 YDEGEE. CDR3 coding DNA: TGTGCCAGCAGCTTTTACACGACAGGCGATGAGCAGTTCTTC. Encoded protein: CASSFYTTGDEQFF. The entire variable domain, with the rest obtained from reference TRBV5-8 and TRBJ2-1, is as follows: EAGVTQSPTHLIKTRGQQATLRCSPISGHTSVYWYQQALGLGLQFLLWYDEGEERNRGNFPPRFSGRQFPNYSSELNVNALELEDSALYLCASSFYTTGDEQFFGPGTRLTVL.

The chain is built from TRBV18 and TRBJ2-7, with 9 bases lining up with TRBD1. CDR3 length: 15 residues. Per the germline V gene, CDR1 is KGHSH and CDR2 is LQKENI. The J segment lost 4 bases and the V segment lost 3 bases, leaving 7 bases of the junction unmatched. The CDR3 region is CASSPGTGSGYEQYF. The CDR3 bases are TGTGCCAGCTCACCCGGGACAGGGAGTGGGTACGAGCAGTACTTC. Supplemented by reference TRBV18 and TRBJ2-7, the full variable domain reads NAGVMQNPRHLVRRRGQEARLRCSPMKGHSHVYWYRQLPEEGLKFMVYLQKENIIDESGMPKERFSAEFPKEGPSILRIQQVVRGDSAAYFCASSPGTGSGYEQYFGPGTRLTVT.

The rearrangement joins TRBV6-5 to TRBJ2-2; 7 nucleotides line up with TRBD2. Germline V gives CDR1 MNHEY, CDR2 SVGAGI. The CDR3 totals 16 residues. J was trimmed by 7 bases and V by 4 bases; bases with no gene match: 12. DNA of the CDR3: TGTGCCAGCAGTTCGCCTCACAGCGGGGTTTTCGGGGAGCTGTTTTTT. Translated, it gives CASSSPHSGVFGELFF.

This chain uses TRBV29-1 with TRBJ1-1; 8 bases agree with TRBD1. The CDR3 spans 14 residues. J gave up 4 bases and V 6 bases, and 10 bases lay outside the gene matches. CDR1 and CDR2 (germline): SQVTM, ANQGSEA. CDR3 in amino acids: CSVIRGLVGTEAFF. The CDR3 DNA reads as TGCAGCGTCATCAGGGGGCTGGTAGGCACTGAAGCTTTCTTT.

This clone occurred a few times. The J gene is TRBJ2-3, the V gene TRBV30; TRBD1 might be the D (5 bases). This CDR3 has 15 amino acids. Per germline, CDR1 GTSNPN and CDR2 SVGIG (reference sequence). V was clipped by 2 bases and J by 2 bases, with 14 bases between them. This CDR3 reads CAWSMDRGFTDTQYF. In nucleotides, the CDR3 is TGTGCCTGGAGTATGGATAGGGGTTTCACAGATACGCAGTATTTT.

The genes are TRBV7-9 and TRBJ2-7; D not resolved. In germline, CDR1 is SEHNR, CDR2 FQNEAQ (reference sequence). The V end was cut by 6 bases, the J end by 7 bases, with 10 bases between. The CDR3 covers 11 residues. The CDR3: CASSSGWEQYF. CDR3 in DNA: TGTGCCAGCAGTTCCGGTTGGGAGCAGTACTTC.

The CDR3 protein is CASSSGQKLAKNIQYF. DNA for the CDR3: TGTGCCAGCAGCTCAGGACAAAAACTAGCCAAAAACATTCAGTACTTC. The gene calls are TRBV5-4 and TRBJ2-4; the D gene is possibly TRBD1 (5 bases). The CDR3 is made up of 16 amino acids. Germline assignment: CDR1 SGHNT and CDR2 YYREEE (reference sequence). Trimming cost V 3 bases and J 0 bases, with 13 bases left between them.

The chain has TRBV5-1 and TRBJ2-7; D call uncertain. There are 15 residues in the CDR3. Germline loops: CDR1 SGHRS, CDR2 YFSETQ. V lost 0 bases and J 0 bases, leaving 10 bases between the germline ends. The CDR3 spells CASSLASKSSYEQYF. In DNA, the CDR3 is TGCGCCAGCAGCTTGGCCTCCAAGAGCTCCTACGAGCAGTACTTC.